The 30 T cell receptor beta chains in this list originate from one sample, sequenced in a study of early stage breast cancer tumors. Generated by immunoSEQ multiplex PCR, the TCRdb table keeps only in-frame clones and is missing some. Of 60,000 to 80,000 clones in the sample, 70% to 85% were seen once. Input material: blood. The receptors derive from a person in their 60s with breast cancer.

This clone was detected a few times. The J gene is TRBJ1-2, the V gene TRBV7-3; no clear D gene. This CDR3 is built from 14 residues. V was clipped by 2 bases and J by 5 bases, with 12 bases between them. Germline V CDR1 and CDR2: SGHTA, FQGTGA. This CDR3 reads CASSLGGFGYGYTF. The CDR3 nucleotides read TGTGCCAGCAGCTTAGGAGGATTTGGTTATGGCTACACCTTC.

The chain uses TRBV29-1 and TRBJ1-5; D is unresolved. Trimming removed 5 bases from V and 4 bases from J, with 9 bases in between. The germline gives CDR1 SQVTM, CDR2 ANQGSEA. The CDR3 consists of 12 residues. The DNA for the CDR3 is TGCAGCGTTTGGGAACAGAATCAGCCCCAGCATTTT. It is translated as CSVWEQNQPQHF.

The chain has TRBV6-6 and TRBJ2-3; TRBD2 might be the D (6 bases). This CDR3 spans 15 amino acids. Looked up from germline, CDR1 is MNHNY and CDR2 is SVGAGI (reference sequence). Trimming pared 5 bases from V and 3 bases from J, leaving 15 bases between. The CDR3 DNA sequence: TGTGCCAGCAGTCCCGTGGTAGCGGAAACAGATACGCAGTATTTT. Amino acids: CASSPVVAETDTQYF.

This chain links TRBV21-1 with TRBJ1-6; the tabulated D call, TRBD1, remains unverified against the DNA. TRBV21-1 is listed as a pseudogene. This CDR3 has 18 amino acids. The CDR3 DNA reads TGTGCCAGCAGCAAATGTGGGGACAGGGACTTAGTGGATTCACCCCTCCACTTT. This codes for CASSKCGDRDLVDSPLHF.

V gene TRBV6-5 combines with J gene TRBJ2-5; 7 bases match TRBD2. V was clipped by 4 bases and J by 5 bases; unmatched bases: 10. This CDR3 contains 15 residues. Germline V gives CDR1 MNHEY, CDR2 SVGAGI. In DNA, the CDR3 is TGTGCCAGCAGTTTCTTAGGGGCCGGGGGGGAGACCCAGTACTTC. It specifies CASSFLGAGGETQYF.

CDR3 nucleotide sequence: TGTGCCAGCAGTTCCTTCGGGGCCATCATTCAGCCCCAGCATTTT. Translated, it gives CASSSFGAIIQPQHF. The rearrangement links TRBV27 to TRBJ1-5, with TRBD1 as a possible D gene (5 bases). Trimming removed 4 bases from V and 6 bases from J, with 16 bases in between. CDR3 size: 15 residues. CDR1 is MNHEY, CDR2 SMNVEV, per germline (reference sequence).

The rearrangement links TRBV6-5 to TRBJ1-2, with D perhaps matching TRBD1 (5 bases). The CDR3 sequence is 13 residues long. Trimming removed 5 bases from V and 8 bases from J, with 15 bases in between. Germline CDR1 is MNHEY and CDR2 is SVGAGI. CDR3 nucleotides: TGTGCCAGCAGTCTCGCGACCCGGGGCGGCTACACCTTC. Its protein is CASSLATRGGYTF.

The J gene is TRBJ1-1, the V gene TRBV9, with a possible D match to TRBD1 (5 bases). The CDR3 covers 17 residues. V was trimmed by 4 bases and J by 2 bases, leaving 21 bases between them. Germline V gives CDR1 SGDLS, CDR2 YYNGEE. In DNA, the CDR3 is TGTGCCAGCAGCCCCCGTAAGGGGACGGGGATTAACACTGAAGCTTTCTTT. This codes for CASSPRKGTGINTEAFF.

In nucleotides, the CDR3 is TGTGCCAGCAGCCCCACGGGGGTGGGGGGACAGACCCAGTACTTC. It codes for CASSPTGVGGQTQYF. The chain carries TRBV7-3 and TRBJ2-5; a weak D match, TRBD2 (6 bases). The V end lost 5 bases, the J end lost 6 bases, and 19 bases lay between the germline ends. This CDR3 has 15 residues. Germline lookup yields CDR1 SGHTA and CDR2 FQGTGA. Full variable domain (rest looked up from reference TRBV7-3 and TRBJ2-5): GAGVSQTPSNKVTEKGKYVELRCDPISGHTALYWYRQSLGQGPEFLIYFQGTGAADDSGLPNDRFFAVRPEGSVSTLKIQRTERGDSAVYLCASSPTGVGGQTQYFGPGTRLLVL.

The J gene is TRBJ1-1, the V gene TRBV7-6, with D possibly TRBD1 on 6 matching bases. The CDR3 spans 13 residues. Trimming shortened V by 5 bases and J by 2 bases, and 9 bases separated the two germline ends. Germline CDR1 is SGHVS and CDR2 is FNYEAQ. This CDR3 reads CASSAGQNTEAFF. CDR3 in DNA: TGTGCCAGCAGCGCGGGACAAAACACTGAAGCTTTCTTT.

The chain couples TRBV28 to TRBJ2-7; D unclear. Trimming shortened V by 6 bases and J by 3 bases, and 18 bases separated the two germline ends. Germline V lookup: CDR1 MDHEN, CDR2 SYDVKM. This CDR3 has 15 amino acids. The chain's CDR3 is CASSHGAGEIYEQYF. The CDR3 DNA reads TGTGCCAGCAGCCATGGCGCTGGGGAAATCTACGAGCAGTACTTC.

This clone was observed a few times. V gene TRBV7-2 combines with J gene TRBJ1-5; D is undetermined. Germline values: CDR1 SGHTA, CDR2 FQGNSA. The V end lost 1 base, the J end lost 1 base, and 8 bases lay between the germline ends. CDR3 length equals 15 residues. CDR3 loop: CASSLDSGSNQPQHF. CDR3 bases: TGTGCCAGCAGCTTAGATTCGGGGAGCAATCAGCCCCAGCATTTT.

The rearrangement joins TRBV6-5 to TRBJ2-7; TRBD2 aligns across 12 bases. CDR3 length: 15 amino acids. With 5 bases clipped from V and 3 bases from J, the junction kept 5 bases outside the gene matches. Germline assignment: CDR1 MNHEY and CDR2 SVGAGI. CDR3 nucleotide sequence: TGTGCCAGCAGTACCAGGACTAGCGGGATCTACGAGCAGTACTTC. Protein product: CASSTRTSGIYEQYF.

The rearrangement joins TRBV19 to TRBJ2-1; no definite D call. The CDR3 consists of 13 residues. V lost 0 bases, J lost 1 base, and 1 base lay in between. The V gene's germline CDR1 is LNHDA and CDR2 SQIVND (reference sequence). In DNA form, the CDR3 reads TGTGCCAGTAGTATAGATTCCTACAATGAGCAGTTCTTC. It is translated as CASSIDSYNEQFF.

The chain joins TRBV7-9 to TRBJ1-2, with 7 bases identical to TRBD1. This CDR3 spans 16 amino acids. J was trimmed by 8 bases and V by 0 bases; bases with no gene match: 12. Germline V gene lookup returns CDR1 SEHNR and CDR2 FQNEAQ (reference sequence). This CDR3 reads CASSLATLSQGEGYTF. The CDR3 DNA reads TGTGCCAGCAGCTTAGCGACTCTCTCCCAGGGGGAGGGCTACACCTTC.

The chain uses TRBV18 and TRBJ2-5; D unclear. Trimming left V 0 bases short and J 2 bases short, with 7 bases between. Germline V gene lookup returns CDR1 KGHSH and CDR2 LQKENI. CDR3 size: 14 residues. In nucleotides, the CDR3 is TGTGCCAGCTCACCACCGGGCCAGCAAGAGACCCAGTACTTC. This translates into CASSPPGQQETQYF. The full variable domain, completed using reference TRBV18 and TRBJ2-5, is NAGVMQNPRHLVRRRGQEARLRCSPMKGHSHVYWYRQLPEEGLKFMVYLQKENIIDESGMPKERFSAEFPKEGPSILRIQQVVRGDSAAYFCASSPPGQQETQYFGPGTRLLVL.

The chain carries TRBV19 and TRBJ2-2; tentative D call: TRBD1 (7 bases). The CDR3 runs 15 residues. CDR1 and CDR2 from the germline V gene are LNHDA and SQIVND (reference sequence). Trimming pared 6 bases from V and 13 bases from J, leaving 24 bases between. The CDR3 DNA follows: TGTGCCAGTAGCCCCCAGGGGGGTATTTTGCTGGGGCTGTTTTTT. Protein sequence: CASSPQGGILLGLFF.

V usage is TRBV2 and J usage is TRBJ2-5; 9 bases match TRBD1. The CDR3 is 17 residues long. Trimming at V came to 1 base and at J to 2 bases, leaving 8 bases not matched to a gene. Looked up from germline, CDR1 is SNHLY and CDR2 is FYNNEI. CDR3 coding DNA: TGTGCCAGCAGTGAAGGTCCCGCCGGGACAGGGCAAGAGACCCAGTACTTC. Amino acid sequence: CASSEGPAGTGQETQYF.

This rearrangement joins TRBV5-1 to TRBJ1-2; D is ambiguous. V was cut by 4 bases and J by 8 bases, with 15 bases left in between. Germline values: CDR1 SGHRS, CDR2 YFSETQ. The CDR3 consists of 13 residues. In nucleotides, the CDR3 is TGCGCCAGCAGCCCCCTACCGACGGCCGGCTACACCTTC. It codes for CASSPLPTAGYTF.

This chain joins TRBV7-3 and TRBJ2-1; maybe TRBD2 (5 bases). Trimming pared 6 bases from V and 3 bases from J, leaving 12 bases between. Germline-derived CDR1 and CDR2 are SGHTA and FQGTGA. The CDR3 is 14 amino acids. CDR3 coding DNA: TGTGCCAGCAGTCTTTCGAGGGACTACAATGAGCAGTTCTTC. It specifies CASSLSRDYNEQFF.

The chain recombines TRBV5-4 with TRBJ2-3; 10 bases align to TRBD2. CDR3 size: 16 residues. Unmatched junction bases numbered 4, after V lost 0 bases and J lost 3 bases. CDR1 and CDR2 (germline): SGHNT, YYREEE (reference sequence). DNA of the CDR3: TGTGCCAGCAGCTTGGCAGCGGGAGGGGTAACAGATACGCAGTATTTT. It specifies CASSLAAGGVTDTQYF.

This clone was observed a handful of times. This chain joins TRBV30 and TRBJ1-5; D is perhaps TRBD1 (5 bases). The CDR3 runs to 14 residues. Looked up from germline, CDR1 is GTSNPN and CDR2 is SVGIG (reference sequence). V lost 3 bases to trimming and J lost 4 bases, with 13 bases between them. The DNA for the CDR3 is TGTGCCTGGAGAACAGGAGGGCGGAATCAGCCCCAGCATTTT. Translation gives CAWRTGGRNQPQHF.

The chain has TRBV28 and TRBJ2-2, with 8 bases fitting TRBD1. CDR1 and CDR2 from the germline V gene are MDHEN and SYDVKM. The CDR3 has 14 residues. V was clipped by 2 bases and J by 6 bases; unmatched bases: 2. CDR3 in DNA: TGTGCCAGCAGTTTAACAGGGGGAGCCGGGGAGCTGTTTTTT. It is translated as CASSLTGGAGELFF.

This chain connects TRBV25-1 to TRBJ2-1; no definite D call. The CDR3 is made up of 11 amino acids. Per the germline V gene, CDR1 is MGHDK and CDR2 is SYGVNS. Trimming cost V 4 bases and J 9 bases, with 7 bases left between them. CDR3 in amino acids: CASSALREQFF. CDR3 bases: TGTGCCAGCAGTGCGCTGCGTGAGCAGTTCTTC.

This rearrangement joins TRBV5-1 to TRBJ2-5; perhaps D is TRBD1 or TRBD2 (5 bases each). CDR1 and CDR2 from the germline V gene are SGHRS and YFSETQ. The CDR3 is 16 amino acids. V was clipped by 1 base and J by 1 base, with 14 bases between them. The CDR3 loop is CASSLSGSRTQETQYF. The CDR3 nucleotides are TGCGCCAGCAGCTTGTCAGGGAGTCGGACCCAAGAGACCCAGTACTTC. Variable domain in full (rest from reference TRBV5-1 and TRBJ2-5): KAGVTQTPRYLIKTRGQQVTLSCSPISGHRSVSWYQQTPGQGLQFLFEYFSETQRNKGNFPGRFSGRQFSNSRSEMNVSTLELGDSALYLCASSLSGSRTQETQYFGPGTRLLVL.

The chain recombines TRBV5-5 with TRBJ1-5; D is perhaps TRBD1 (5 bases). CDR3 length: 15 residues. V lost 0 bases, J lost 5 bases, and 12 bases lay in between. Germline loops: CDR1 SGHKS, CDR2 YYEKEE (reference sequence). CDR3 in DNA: TGTGCCAGCAGCTTGGGGGGGTCATCCGATCAGCCCCAGCATTTT. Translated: CASSLGGSSDQPQHF.

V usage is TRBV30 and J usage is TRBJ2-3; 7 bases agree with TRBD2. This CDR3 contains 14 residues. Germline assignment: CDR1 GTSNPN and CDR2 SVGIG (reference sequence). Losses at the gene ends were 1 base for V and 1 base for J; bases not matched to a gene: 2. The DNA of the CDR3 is TGTGCCTGGAGTGGCCTAGCGGGCACAGATACGCAGTATTTT. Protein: CAWSGLAGTDTQYF.

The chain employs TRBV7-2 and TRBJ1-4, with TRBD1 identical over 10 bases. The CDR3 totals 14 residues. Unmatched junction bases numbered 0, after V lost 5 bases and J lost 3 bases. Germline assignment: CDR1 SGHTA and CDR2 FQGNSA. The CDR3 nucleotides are TGTGCCAGCAGCGGGACAGGGGCTAATGAAAAACTGTTTTTT. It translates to CASSGTGANEKLFF.

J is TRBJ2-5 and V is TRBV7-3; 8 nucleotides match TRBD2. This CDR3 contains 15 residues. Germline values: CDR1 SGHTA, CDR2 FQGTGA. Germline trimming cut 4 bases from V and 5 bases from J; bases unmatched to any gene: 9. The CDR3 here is CASSSFGGADETQYF. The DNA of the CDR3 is TGTGCCAGCAGCTCCTTCGGGGGGGCCGATGAGACCCAGTACTTC.

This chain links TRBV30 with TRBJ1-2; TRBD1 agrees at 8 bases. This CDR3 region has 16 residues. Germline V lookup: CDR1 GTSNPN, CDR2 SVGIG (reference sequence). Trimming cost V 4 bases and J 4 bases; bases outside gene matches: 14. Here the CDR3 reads CAWTRATGDWAYGYTF. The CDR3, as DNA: TGTGCCTGGACCCGGGCGACAGGGGACTGGGCCTATGGCTACACCTTC.